This is a list of T cell receptor beta chains from one sample in a study of T cells after yellow fever vaccination. TCRdb redid the calling of the 5' RACE reads with MiXCR, one entry per CDR3 protein. The sample records about 150,000 distinct CDR3 sequences, just over 6.5% being singletons. The source was CD4+ T cells sorted from PBMCs, collected 10 days after the yellow fever booster vaccination. These receptors were collected from a man in his thirties or forties who received the YFV17D yellow fever vaccine. Each CDR3 is given with its conserved first and last residue. D genes are given only for firm matches. The size of a clone is reported for some rows only, either as once, few or many, or as a class for expanded clones.

D gene	V gene	clone size	J gene	CDR3 protein	CDR3 DNA
.	TRBV5-1	many	TRBJ1-4	CASSLAAGDNEKLFF	TGCGCCAGCAGCTTGGCCGCAGGCGATAATGAAAAACTGTTTTTT
TRBD1	TRBV18	many	TRBJ1-6	CASSPGQVDSPLHF	TGTGCCAGCTCACCGGGACAGGTAGACTCACCCCTCCACTTT
.	TRBV18	few	TRBJ1-5	CASSLLRGDQPQHF	TGTGCCAGCTCACTTCTTCGGGGAGATCAGCCCCAGCATTTT
.	TRBV30	few	TRBJ1-2	CAWSLPGGYTF	TGTGCCTGGAGCCTTCCCGGGGGCTACACCTTC
TRBD2	TRBV20-1	many	TRBJ2-1	CSARDRGGSYNEQFF	TGCAGTGCTAGAGATCGGGGGGGCTCCTACAATGAGCAGTTCTTC
TRBD2	TRBV20-1	.	TRBJ2-1	CSAIGSGSSNEQFF	TGCAGTGCTATCGGAAGCGGGAGTAGCAATGAGCAGTTCTTC
.	TRBV11-1	many	TRBJ1-6	CASSPDASSYNSPLHF	TGTGCCAGCAGCCCCGACGCGAGCTCCTATAATTCACCCCTCCACTTT
TRBD1	TRBV29-1	many	TRBJ2-6	CSARQGSSGANVLTF	TGCAGCGCGAGACAGGGGAGCTCTGGGGCCAACGTCCTGACTTTC
.	TRBV21-1	many	TRBJ2-7	CASSNSPRDSQEQYF	TGTGCCAGCAGCAATAGCCCCCGGGACAGCCAAGAGCAGTACTTC
TRBD2	TRBV15	many	TRBJ2-1	CATSRGAGGNNEQFF	TGTGCCACCAGCAGAGGAGCGGGAGGGAACAATGAGCAGTTCTTC
TRBD1	TRBV7-8	many	TRBJ2-2	CASPATGAKATGELFF	TGTGCCAGCCCGGCGACAGGGGCGAAGGCCACCGGGGAGCTGTTTTTT
.	TRBV14	few	TRBJ1-2	CASSQDWYSGNYGYTF	TGTGCCAGCAGCCAAGATTGGTACAGCGGTAACTATGGCTACACCTTC
TRBD2	TRBV2	.	TRBJ2-1	CATSRLADKVEQFF	TGTGCCACCTCGCGACTAGCGGATAAGGTTGAGCAGTTCTTC
.	TRBV4-3	few	TRBJ2-1	CASSQVGGAGYNEQFF	TGCGCCAGCAGCCAAGTGGGGGGGGCCGGCTACAATGAGCAGTTCTTC
.	TRBV11-2	many	TRBJ1-2	CASSFYSTGYYGYTF	TGTGCCAGCAGCTTTTATTCAACAGGGTACTATGGCTACACCTTC
TRBD1	TRBV5-1	many	TRBJ1-4	CASSLTGQGIEKLFF	TGCGCCAGCAGCTTGACGGGACAGGGGATTGAAAAACTGTTTTTT
TRBD1	TRBV7-3	many	TRBJ1-1	CASSFTGGSEAFF	TGTGCCAGCAGCTTTACAGGGGGCTCTGAAGCTTTCTTT
TRBD1	TRBV5-1	many	TRBJ1-1	CASSLVPDRDAFF	TGCGCCAGCAGCTTGGTCCCTGACAGGGATGCTTTCTTT
.	TRBV19	.	TRBJ1-4	CASSIATVAATNEKLFF	TGTGCCAGTAGTATAGCGACAGTAGCAGCAACTAATGAAAAACTGTTTTTT
TRBD1	TRBV6-1	.	TRBJ2-7	CASSGPNRGATYEQYF	TGTGCCAGCAGTGGACCAAACAGGGGCGCGACCTACGAGCAGTACTTC